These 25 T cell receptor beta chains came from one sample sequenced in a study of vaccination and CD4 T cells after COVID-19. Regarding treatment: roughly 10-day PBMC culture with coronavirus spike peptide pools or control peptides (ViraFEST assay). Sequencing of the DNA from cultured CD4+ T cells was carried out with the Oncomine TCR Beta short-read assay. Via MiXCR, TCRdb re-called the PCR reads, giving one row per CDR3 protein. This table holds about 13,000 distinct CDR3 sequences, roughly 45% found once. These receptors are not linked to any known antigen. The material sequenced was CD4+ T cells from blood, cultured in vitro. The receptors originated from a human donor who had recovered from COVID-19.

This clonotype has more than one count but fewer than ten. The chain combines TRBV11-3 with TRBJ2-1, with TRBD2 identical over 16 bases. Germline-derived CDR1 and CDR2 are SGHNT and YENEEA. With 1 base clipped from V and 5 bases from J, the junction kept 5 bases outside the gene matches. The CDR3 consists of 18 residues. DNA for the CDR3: TGTGCCAGCAGCTTAGCCGGGACTAGCGGGGGGGAAAACAATGAGCAGTTCTTC. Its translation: CASSLAGTSGGENNEQFF.

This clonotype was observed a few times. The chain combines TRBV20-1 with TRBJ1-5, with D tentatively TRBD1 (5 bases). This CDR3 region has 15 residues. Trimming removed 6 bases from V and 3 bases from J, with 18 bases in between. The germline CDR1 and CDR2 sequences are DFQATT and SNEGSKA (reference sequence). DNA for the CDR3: TGCAGTGCCCGACTACAGGATGGGGACAATCAGCCCCAGCATTTT. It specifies CSARLQDGDNQPQHF.

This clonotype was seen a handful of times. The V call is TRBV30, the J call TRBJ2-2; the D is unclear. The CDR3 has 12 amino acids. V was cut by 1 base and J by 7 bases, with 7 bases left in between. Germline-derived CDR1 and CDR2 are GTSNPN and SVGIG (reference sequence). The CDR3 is CAWSARVGELFF. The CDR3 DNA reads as TGTGCCTGGAGTGCTAGAGTCGGGGAGCTGTTTTTT.

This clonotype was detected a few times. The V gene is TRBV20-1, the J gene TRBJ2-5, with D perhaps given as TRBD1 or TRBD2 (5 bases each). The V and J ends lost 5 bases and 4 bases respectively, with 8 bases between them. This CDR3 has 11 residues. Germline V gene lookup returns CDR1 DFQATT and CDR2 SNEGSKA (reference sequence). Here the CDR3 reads CSAEGRETQYF. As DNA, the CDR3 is TGCAGTGCTGAGGGGCGAGAGACCCAGTACTTC.

This CDR3 reads CASRAWTGENSPLHF. In DNA form, the CDR3 reads TGCGCCAGCAGAGCCTGGACAGGGGAGAATTCACCCCTCCACTTT. This rearrangement joins TRBV4-1 to TRBJ1-6; TRBD1 matches at 9 bases. V lost 6 bases, J lost 7 bases, and 7 bases stayed unmatched. The CDR3 length is 15 residues. Germline V gene lookup returns CDR1 MGHRA and CDR2 YSYEKL.

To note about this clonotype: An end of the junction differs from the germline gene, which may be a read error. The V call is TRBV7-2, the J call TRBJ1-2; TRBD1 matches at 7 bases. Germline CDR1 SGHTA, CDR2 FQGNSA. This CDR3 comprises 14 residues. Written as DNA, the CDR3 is TGTGCCAGCAGCCCCCGACAGGGATTATATGACTACACCTTC. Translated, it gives CASSPRQGLYDYTF.

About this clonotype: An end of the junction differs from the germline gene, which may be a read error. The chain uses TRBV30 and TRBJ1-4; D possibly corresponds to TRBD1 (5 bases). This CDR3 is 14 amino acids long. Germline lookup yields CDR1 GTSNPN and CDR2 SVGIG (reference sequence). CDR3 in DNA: TGTGCCTGGAGTGAAGGAGGGCAGGGCCTCTTAAAACGTTTT. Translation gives CAWSEGGQGLLKRF.

For the CDR3, the DNA is TGTGCCAGCAGCGTCCAAGGGGACTTGATGAACACTGAAGCTTTCTTT. Protein product: CASSVQGDLMNTEAFF. The chain employs TRBV11-1 and TRBJ1-1; D might be TRBD1 (5 bases). Per the germline V gene, CDR1 is SGHAT and CDR2 is FQDESV (reference sequence). V lost 5 bases, J lost 0 bases, and 16 bases lay in between. The CDR3 loop spans 16 amino acids. The full variable domain, completed using reference TRBV11-1 and TRBJ1-1, is EAEVAQSPRYKITEKSQAVAFWCDPISGHATLYWYRQILGQGPELLVQFQDESVVDDSQLPKDRFSAERLKGVDSTLKIQPAELGDSAMYLCASSVQGDLMNTEAFFGQGTRLTVV.

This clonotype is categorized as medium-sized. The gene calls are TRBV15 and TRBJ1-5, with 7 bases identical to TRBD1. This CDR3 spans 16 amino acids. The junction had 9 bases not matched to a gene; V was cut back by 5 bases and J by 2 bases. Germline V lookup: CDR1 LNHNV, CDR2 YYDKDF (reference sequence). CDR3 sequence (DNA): TGTGCCACCAGCGGACAGGACAGGTTGGGCAATCAGCCCCAGCATTTT. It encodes CATSGQDRLGNQPQHF. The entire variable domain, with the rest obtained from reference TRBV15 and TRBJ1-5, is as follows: DAMVIQNPRYQVTQFGKPVTLSCSQTLNHNVMYWYQQKSSQAPKLLFHYYDKDFNNEADTPDNFQSRRPNTSFCFLDIRSPGLGDTAMYLCATSGQDRLGNQPQHFGDGTRLSIL.

The CDR3 sequence is CASSLKGTGELFF. In nucleotides, the CDR3 is TGTGCCAGCAGTTTAAAGGGAACCGGGGAGCTGTTTTTT. The V and J genes are TRBV12-3 or TRBV12-4 and TRBJ2-2; no reliable D call. The CDR3 contains 13 residues. Trimming cost V 2 bases and J 5 bases, with 6 bases left between them.

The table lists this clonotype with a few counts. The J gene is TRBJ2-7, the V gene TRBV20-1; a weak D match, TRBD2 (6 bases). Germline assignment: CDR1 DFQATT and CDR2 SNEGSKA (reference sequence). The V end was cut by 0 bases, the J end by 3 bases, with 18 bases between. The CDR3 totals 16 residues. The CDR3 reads CSARDPGGGGNYEQYF. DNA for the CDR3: TGCAGTGCTAGAGATCCCGGGGGTGGGGGGAACTACGAGCAGTACTTC.

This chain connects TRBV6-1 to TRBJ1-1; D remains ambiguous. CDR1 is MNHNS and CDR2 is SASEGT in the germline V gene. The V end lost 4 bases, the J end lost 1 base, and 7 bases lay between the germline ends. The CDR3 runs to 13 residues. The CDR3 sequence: CASSGRWNTEAFF. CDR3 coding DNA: TGTGCCAGCAGTGGACGGTGGAACACTGAAGCTTTCTTT.

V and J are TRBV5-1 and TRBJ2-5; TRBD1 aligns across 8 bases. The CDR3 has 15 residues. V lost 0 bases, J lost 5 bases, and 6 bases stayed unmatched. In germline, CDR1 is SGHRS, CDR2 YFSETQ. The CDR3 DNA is TGCGCCAGCAGCTTGGCCACAGGGGGGCGCGAGACCCAGTACTTC. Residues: CASSLATGGRETQYF.

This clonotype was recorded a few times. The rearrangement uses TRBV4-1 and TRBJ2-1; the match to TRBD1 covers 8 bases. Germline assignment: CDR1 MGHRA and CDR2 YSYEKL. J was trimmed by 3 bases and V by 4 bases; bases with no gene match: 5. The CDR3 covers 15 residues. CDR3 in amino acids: CASSPGQGFYNEQFF. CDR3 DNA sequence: TGCGCCAGCAGCCCTGGACAGGGCTTCTACAATGAGCAGTTCTTC.

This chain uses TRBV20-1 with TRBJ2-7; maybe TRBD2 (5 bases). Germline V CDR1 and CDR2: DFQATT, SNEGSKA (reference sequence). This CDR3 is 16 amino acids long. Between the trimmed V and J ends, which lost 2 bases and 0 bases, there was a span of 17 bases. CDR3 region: CSARSPTGRSSYEQYF. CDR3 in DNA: TGCAGTGCTAGATCGCCGACGGGGAGAAGCTCCTACGAGCAGTACTTC.

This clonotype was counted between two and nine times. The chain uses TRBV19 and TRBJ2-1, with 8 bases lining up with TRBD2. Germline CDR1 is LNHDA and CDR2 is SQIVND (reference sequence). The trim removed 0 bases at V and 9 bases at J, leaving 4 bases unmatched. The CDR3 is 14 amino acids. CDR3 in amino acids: CASSIDTRGGEQFF. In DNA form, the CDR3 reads TGTGCCAGTAGTATAGACACTCGGGGGGGTGAGCAGTTCTTC.

The CDR3 is CASSSEGLGTGSYEQYF. The DNA for the CDR3 is TGTGCCAGTAGTTCGGAGGGCCTGGGGACAGGGTCCTACGAGCAGTACTTC. The V and J genes are TRBV19 and TRBJ2-7; the match to TRBD1 covers 9 bases. V gave up 5 bases and J gave up 1 base; unmatched junction bases: 12. The germline V gene has CDR1 LNHDA and CDR2 SQIVND (reference sequence). The CDR3 has 17 amino acids.

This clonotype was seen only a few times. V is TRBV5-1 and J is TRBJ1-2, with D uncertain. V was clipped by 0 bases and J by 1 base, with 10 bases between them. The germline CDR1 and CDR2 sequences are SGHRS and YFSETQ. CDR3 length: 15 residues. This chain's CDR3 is CASSLASGSNYGYTF. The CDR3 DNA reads TGCGCCAGCAGCTTGGCCTCAGGCAGTAACTATGGCTACACCTTC. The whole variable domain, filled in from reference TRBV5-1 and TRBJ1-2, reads KAGVTQTPRYLIKTRGQQVTLSCSPISGHRSVSWYQQTPGQGLQFLFEYFSETQRNKGNFPGRFSGRQFSNSRSEMNVSTLELGDSALYLCASSLASGSNYGYTFGSGTRLTVV.

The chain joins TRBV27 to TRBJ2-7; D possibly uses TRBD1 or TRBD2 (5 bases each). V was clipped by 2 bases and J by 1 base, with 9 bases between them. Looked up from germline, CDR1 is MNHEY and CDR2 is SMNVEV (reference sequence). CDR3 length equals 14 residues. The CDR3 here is CASSLGDGSYEQYF. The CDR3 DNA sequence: TGTGCCAGCAGTTTAGGGGACGGTTCCTACGAGCAGTACTTC.

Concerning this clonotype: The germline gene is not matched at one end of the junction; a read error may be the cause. This chain's CDR3 is CASSPANQETQYF. Written as DNA, the CDR3 is TGCGCCAGCAGCCCAGCGAACCAAGAGACCCAGTACTTC. The chain combines TRBV11-1 with TRBJ2-5; D is uncertain. Germline-derived CDR1 and CDR2 are SGHAT and FQDESV (reference sequence). The CDR3 consists of 13 residues.

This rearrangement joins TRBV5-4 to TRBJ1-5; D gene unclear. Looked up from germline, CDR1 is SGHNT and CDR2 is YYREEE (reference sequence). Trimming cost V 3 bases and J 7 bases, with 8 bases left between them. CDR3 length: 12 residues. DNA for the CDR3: TGTGCCAGCAGCTACCCTGGGCAGCCCCAGCATTTT. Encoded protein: CASSYPGQPQHF. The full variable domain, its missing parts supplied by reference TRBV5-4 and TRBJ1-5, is ETGVTQSPTHLIKTRGQQVTLRCSSQSGHNTVSWYQQALGQGPQFIFQYYREEENGRGNFPPRFSGLQFPNYSSELNVNALELDDSALYLCASSYPGQPQHFGDGTRLSIL.

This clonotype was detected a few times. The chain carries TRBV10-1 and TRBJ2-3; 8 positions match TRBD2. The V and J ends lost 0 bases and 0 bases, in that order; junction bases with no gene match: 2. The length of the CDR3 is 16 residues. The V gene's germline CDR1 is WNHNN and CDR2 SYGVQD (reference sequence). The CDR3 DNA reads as TGCGCCAGCAGTGAGTCGAAGCGGGGGAGCACAGATACGCAGTATTTT. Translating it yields CASSESKRGSTDTQYF.

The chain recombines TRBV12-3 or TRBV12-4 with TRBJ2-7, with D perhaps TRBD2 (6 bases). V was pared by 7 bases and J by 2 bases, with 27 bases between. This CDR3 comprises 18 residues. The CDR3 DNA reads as TGTGCCAGCACCAAGCGGGCCTGGGGTGCAGACTCTACCTACGAGCAGTACTTC. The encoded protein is CASTKRAWGADSTYEQYF.

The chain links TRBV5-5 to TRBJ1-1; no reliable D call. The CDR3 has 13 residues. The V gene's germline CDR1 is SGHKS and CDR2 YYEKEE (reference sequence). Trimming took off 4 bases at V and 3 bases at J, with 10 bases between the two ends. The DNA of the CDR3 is TGTGCCAGCAGCCCTGGCTTGGACACTGAAGCTTTCTTT. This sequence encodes CASSPGLDTEAFF.

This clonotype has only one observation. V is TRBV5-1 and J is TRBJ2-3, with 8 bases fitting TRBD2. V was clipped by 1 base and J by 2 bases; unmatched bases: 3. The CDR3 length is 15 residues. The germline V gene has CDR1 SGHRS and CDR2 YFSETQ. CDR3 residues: CASSLQRGFTDTQYF. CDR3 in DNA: TGCGCCAGCAGCTTGCAGCGGGGGTTCACAGATACGCAGTATTTT.